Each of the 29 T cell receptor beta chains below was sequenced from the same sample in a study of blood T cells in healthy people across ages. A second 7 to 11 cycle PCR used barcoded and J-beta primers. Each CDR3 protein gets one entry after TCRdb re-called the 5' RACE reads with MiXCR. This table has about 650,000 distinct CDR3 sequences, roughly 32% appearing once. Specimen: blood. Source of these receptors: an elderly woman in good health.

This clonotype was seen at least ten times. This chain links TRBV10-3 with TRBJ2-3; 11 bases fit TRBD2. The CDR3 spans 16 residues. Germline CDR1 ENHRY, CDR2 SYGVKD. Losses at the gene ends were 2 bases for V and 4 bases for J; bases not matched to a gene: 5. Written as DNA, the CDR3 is TGTGCCATCAGTGAGGGGCTAGCGGGGGGCGCAGATACGCAGTATTTT. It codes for CAISEGLAGGADTQYF.

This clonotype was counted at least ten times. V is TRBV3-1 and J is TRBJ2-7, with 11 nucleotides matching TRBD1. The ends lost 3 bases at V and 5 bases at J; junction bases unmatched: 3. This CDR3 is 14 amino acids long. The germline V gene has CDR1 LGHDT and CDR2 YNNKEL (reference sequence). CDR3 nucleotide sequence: TGTGCCAGCAGCCATGGACAGGGGGCGAACGAGCAGTACTTC. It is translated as CASSHGQGANEQYF.

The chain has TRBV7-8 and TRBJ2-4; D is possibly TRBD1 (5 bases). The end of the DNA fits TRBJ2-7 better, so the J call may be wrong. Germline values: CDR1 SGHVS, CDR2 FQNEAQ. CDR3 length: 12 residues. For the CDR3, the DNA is TGTGCCAGCAGCTCTGCAGGGTACGAGCAGTACTTC. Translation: CASSSAGYEQYF.

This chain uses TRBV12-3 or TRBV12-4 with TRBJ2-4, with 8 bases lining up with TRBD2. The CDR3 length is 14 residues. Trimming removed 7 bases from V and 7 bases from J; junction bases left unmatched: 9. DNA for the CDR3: TGTGCCAGCACTATGGGACTAGTCCCGAACATTCAGTACTTC. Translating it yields CASTMGLVPNIQYF.

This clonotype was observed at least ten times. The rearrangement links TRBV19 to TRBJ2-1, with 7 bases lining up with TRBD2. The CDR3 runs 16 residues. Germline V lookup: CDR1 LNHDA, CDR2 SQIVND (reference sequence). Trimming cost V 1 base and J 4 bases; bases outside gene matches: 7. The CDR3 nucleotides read TGTGCCAGTAGTATAGGGGAGGGGAGCAGGTACAATGAGCAGTTCTTC. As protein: CASSIGEGSRYNEQFF.

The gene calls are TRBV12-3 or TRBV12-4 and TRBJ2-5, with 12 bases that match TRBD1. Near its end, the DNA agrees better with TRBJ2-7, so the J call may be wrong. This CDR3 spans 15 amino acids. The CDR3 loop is CASRLGTGGRHEQYF. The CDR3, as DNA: TGTGCCAGCAGGCTAGGGACAGGGGGCAGGCACGAGCAGTACTTC.

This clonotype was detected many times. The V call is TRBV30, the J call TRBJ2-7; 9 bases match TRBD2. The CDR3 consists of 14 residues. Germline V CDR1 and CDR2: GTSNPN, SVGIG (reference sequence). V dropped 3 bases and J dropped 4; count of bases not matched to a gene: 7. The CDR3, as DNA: TGTGCCTGGAGCCGCGGGGGGGCTTTGTACGAGCAGTACTTC. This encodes CAWSRGGALYEQYF.

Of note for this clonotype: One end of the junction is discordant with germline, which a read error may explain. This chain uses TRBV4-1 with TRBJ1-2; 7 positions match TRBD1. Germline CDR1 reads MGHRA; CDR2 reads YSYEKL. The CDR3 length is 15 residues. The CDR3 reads CASSQDGRGNYGHTF. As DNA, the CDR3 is TGCGCCAGCAGCCAAGATGGCAGGGGGAACTATGGCCACACCTTC.

CDR3 nucleotide sequence: TGTGCCAGCAGCCCGGGACTAGCGGGGGCCCACAATGAGCAGTTCTTC. Amino acids: CASSPGLAGAHNEQFF. The chain links TRBV6-2 or TRBV6-3 to TRBJ2-1; 14 positions agree with TRBD2. CDR3 size: 16 residues. Trimming removed 6 bases from V and 5 bases from J; junction bases left unmatched: 6. The germline CDR1 and CDR2 sequences are MNHEY and SVGEGT.

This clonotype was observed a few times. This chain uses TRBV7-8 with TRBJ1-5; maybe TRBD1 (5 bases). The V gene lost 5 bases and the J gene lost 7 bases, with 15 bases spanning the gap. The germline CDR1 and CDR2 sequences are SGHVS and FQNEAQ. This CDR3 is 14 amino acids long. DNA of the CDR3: TGTGCCAGCAGCGCCGACAGTAACCCCCAGCCCCAGCATTTT. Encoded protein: CASSADSNPQPQHF.

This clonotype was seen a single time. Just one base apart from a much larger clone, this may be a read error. The CDR3 protein is CSASPGADSPLHF. The CDR3 DNA is TGCAGTGCGTCCCCGGGGGCTGATTCACCCCTCCACTTT. V is TRBV20-1 and J is TRBJ1-6; weak D call: TRBD1 (6 bases). The CDR3 has 13 residues. The germline V and J ends were trimmed by 6 bases and 8 bases, with 14 bases remaining between them. Per germline, CDR1 DFQATT and CDR2 SNEGSKA (reference sequence).

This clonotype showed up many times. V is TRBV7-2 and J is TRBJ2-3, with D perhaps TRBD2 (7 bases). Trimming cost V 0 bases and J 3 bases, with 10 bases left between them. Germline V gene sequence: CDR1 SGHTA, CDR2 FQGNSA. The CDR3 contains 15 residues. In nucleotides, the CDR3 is TGTGCCAGCAGCTTAGCGGGGGGGGCGACAGATACGCAGTATTTT. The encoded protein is CASSLAGGATDTQYF.

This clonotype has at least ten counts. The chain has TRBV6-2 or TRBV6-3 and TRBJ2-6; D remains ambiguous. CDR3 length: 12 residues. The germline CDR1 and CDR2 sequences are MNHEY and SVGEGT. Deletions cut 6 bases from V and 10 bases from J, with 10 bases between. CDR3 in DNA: TGTGCCAGCAGACGAGACCAAAACGTCCTGACTTTC. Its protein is CASRRDQNVLTF.

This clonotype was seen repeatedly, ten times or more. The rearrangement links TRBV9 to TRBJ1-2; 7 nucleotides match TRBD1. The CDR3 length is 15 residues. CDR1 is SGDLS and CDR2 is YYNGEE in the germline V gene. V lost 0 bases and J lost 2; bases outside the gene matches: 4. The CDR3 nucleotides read TGTGCCAGCAGCGTAGTTCCGGGACAGAACTATGGCTACACCTTC. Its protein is CASSVVPGQNYGYTF.

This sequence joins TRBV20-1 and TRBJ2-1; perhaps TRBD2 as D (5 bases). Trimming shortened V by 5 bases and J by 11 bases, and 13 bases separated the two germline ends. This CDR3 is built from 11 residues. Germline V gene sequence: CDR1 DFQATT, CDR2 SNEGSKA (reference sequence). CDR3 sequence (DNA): TGCAGTGCTCGGCTAGCCGAACAGCAGTTCTTC. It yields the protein CSARLAEQQFF.

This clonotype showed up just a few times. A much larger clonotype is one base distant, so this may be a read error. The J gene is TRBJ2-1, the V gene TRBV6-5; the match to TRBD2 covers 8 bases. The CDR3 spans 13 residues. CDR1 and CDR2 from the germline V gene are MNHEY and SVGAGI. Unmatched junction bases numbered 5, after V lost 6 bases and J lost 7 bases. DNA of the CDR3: TGTGCCAGCAGGTCACGGGAGGGGAATGAGCAGTTCTTC. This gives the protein CASRSREGNEQFF.

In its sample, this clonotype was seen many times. CDR3 sequence: CASSLTDRGYGYTF. The CDR3 bases are TGTGCCAGCAGCTTAACGGACAGGGGTTATGGCTACACCTTC. This chain joins TRBV7-6 and TRBJ1-2, with 9 nucleotides matching TRBD1. CDR1 and CDR2 from the germline V gene are SGHVS and FNYEAQ. CDR3 size: 14 residues. J gave up 5 bases and V 2 bases, and 3 bases lay outside the gene matches. Drawing the rest from reference TRBV7-6 and TRBJ1-2, the complete variable domain is GAGVSQSPRYKVTKRGQDVALRCDPISGHVSLYWYRQALGQGPEFLTYFNYEAQQDKSGLPNDRFSAERPEGSISTLTIQRTEQRDSAMYRCASSLTDRGYGYTFGSGTRLTVV.

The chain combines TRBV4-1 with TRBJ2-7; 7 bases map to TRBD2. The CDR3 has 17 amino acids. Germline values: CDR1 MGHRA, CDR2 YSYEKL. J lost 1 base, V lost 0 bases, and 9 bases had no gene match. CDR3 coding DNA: TGCGCCAGCAGCCAAGACCGCGGACTAGTAACATCCTACGAGCAGTACTTC. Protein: CASSQDRGLVTSYEQYF.

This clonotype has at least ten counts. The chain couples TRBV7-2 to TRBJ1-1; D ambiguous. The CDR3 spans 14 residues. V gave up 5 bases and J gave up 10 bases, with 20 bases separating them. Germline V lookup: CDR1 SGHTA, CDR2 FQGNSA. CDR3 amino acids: CASSATMSAAIAFF. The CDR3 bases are TGTGCCAGCAGCGCCACGATGTCGGCCGCGATAGCTTTCTTT.

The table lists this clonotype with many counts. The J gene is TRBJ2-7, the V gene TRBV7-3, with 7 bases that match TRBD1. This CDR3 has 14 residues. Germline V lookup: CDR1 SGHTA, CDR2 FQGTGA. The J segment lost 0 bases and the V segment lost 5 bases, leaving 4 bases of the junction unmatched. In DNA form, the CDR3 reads TGTGCCAGCAGCCGGGACAGCCACTCCTACGAGCAGTACTTC. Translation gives CASSRDSHSYEQYF.

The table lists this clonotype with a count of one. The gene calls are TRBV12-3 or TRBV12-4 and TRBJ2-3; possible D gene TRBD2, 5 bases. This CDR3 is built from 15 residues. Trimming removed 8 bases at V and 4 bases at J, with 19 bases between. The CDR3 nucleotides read TGTGCCAGCGGTAAGCAGGTTGGGAGAGCAGATACGCAGTATTTT. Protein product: CASGKQVGRADTQYF.

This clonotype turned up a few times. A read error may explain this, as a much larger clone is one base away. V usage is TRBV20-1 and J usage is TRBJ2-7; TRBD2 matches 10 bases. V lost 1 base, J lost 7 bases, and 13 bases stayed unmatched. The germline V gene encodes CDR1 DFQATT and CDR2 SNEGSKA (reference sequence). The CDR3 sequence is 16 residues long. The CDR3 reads CSARGELAGNYNEQYF. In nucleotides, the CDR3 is TGCAGTGCTAGAGGGGAACTAGCGGGGAACTACAATGAGCAGTACTTC.

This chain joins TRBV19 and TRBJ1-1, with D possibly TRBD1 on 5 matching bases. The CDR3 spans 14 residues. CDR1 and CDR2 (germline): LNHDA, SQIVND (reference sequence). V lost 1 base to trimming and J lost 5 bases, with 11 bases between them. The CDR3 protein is CASSIARDRTEAFF. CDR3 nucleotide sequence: TGTGCCAGTAGTATAGCCAGGGATAGAACTGAAGCTTTCTTT.

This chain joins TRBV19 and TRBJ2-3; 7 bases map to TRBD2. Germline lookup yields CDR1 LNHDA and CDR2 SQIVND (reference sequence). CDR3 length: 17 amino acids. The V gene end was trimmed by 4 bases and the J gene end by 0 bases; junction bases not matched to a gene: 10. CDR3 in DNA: TGTGCCAGTAGTACCGGGAGGTGGACGGAAAGCACAGATACGCAGTATTTT. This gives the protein CASSTGRWTESTDTQYF.

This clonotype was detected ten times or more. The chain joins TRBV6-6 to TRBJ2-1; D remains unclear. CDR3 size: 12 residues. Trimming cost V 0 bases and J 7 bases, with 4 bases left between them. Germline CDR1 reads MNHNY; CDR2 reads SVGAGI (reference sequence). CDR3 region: CASSYSGNEQFF. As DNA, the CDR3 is TGTGCCAGCAGTTACTCGGGAAATGAGCAGTTCTTC.

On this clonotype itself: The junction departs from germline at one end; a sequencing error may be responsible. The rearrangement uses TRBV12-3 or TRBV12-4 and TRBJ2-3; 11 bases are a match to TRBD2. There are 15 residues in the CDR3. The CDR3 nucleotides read TGTGTCAGCAGGCGTAGCGGGGGGGCCGCAGATATGCAGTATTTT. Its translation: CVSRRSGGAADMQYF.

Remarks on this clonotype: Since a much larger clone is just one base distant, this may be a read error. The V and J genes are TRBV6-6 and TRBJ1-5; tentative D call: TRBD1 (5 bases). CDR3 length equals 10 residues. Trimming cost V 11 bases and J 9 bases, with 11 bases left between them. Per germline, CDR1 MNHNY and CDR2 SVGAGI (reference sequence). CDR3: CASGGRPQHF. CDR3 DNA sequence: TGTGCCTCTGGGGGACGGCCCCAGCATTTT.

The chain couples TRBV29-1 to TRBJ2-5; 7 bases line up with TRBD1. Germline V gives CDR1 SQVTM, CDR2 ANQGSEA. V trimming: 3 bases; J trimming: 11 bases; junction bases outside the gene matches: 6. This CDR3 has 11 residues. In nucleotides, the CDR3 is TGCAGCGTTGATTGGGACAGAGGGCAGTACTTC. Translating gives CSVDWDRGQYF.

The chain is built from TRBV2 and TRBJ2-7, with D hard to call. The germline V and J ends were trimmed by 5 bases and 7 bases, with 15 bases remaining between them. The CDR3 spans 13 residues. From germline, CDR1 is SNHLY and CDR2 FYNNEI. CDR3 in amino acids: CASSPTDGPEQYF. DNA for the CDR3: TGTGCCAGCAGTCCCACGGACGGCCCGGAGCAGTACTTC.